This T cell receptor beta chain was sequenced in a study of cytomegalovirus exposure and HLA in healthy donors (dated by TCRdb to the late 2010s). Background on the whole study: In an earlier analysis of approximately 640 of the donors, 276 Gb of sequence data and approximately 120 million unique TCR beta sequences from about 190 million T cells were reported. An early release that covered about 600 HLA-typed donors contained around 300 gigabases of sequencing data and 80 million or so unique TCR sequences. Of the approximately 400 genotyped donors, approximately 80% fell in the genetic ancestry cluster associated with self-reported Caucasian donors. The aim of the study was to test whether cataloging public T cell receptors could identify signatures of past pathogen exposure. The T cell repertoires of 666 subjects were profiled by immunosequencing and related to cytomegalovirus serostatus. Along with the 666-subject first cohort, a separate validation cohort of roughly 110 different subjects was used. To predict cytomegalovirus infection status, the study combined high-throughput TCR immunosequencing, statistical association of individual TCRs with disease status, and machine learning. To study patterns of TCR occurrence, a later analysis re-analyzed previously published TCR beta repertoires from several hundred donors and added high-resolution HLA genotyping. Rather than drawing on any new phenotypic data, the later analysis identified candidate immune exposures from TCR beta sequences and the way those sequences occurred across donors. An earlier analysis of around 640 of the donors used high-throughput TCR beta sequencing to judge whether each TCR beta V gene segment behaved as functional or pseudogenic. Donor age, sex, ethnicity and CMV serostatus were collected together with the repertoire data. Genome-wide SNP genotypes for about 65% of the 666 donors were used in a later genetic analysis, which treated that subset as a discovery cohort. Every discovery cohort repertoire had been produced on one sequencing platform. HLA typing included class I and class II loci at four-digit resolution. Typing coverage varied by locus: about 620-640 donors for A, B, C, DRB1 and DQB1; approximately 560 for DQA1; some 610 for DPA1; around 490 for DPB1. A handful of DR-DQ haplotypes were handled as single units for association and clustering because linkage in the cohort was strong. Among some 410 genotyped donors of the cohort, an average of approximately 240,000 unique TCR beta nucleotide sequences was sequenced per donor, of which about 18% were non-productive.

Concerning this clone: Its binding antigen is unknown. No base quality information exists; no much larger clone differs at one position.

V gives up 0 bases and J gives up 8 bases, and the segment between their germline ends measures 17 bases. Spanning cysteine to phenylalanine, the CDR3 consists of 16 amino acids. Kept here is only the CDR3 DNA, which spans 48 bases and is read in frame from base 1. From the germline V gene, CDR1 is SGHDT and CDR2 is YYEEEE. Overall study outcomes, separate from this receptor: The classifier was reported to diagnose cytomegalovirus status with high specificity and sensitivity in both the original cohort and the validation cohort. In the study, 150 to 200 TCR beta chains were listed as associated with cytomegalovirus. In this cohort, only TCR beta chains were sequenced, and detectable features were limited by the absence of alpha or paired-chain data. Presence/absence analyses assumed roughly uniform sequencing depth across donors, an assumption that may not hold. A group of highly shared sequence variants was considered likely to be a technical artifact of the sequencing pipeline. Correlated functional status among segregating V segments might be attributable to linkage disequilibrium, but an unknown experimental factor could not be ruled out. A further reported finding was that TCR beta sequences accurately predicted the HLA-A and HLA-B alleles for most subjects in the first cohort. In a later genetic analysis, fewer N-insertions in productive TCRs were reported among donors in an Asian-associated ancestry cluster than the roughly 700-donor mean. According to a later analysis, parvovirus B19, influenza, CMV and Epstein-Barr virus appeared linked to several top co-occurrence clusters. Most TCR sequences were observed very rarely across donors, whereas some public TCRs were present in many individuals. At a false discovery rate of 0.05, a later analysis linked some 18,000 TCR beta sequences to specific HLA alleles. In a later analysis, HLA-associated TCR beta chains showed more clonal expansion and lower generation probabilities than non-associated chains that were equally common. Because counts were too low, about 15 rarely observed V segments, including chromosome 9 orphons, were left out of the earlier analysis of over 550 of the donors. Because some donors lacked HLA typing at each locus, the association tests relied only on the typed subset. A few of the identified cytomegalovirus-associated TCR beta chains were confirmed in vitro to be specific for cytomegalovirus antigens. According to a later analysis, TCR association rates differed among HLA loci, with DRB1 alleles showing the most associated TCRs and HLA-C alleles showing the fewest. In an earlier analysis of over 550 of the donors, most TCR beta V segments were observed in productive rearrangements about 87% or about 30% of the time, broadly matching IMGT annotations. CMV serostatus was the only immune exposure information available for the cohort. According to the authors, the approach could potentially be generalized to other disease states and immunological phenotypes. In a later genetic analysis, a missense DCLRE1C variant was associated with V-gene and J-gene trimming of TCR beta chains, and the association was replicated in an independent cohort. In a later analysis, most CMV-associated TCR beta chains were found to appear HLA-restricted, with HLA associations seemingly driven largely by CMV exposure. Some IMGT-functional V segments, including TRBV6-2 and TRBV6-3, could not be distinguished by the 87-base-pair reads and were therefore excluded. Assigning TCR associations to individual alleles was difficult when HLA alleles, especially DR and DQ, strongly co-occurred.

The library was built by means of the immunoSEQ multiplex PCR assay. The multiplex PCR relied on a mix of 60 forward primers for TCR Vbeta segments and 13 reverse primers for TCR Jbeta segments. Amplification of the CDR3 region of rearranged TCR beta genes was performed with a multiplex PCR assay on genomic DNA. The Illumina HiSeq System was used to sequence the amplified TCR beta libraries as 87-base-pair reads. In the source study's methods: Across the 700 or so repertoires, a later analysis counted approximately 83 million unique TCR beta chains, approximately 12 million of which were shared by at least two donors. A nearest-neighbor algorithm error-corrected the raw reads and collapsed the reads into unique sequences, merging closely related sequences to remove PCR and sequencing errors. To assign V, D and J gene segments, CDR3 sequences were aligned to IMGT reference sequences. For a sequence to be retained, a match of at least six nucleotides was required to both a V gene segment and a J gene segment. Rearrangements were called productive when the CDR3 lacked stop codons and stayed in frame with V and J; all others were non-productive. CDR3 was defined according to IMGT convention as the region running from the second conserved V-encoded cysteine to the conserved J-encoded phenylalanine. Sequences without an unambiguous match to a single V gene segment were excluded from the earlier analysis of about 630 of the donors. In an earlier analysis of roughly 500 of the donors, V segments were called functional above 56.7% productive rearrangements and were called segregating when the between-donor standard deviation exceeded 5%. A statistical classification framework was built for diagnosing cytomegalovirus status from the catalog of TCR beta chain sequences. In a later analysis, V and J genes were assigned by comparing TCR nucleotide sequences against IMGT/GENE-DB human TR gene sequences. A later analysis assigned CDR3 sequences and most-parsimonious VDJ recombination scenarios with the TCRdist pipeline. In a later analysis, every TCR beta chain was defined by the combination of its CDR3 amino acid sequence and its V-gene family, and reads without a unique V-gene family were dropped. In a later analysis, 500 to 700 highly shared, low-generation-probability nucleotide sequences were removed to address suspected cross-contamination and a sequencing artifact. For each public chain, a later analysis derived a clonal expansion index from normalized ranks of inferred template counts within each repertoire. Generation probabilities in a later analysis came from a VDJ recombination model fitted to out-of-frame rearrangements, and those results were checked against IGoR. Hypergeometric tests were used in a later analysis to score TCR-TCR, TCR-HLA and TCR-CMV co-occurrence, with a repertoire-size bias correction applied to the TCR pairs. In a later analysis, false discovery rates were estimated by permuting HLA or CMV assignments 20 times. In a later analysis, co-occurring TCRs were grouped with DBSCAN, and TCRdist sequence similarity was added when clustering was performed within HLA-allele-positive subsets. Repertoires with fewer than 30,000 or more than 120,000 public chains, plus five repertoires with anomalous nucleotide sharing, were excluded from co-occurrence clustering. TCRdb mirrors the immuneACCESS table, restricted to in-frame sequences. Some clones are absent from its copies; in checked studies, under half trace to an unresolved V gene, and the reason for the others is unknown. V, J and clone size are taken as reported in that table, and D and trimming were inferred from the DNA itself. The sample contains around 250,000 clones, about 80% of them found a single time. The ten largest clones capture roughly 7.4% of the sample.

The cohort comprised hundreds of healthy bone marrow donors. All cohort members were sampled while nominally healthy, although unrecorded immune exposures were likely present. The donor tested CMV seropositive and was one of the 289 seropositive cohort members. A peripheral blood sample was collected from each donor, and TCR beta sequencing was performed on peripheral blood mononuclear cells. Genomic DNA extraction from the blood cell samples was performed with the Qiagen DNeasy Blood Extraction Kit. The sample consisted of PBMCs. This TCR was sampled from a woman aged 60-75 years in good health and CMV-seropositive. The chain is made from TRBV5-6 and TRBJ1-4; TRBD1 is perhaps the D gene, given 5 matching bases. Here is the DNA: TGTGCCAGCAGCTTGGCCGGCGGACATCGGAAAGAAAAACTGTTTTTT. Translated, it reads CASSLAGGHRKEKLFF.